This T cell receptor beta chain was obtained from a study of vaccination and CD4 T cells after COVID-19 (dated by TCRdb to between 2020 and 2023). A note on the overall study: Every convalescent patient had a positive nasal swab PCR test for SARS-CoV-2, with mild disease in under ten patients and severe disease in one. The convalescent cohort comprised six males and four females, including two Hispanic individuals, seven Caucasians, two Asians and one multiracial person. Participants received two doses of either the Pfizer-BioNTech BNT162b2 vaccine (n=8) or the Moderna mRNA-1273 vaccine (n=2). Post-COVID blood samples were collected from convalescent patients a median of around 100 days after diagnosis, with a range of about 30 to 161 days. Post-vaccine blood samples were collected a median of around 10 weeks after the second vaccine dose, ranging from roughly 12 to 250 days. For stimulating the cultures, overlapping spike peptide pools were used, derived from SARS-CoV-2 as well as from the common cold coronaviruses HCoV-NL63, HCoV-OC43 and HCoV-229E. Control cultures used a CEFX viral epitope pool as positive control, an HIV-1 Nef peptide pool as negative control, or no peptide. In ten to eleven COVID-19 convalescent patients and 4 infection-naive healthy vaccine recipients, the spike-specific CD4+ TCR repertoire before mRNA vaccination was compared with the repertoire after mRNA vaccination. General conclusions and limits of the study: The median number of SARS-CoV-2-reactive clonotypes rose from approximately 20 after infection to 35 to 45 after vaccination, but the change was not significant. Of the vaccine-specific clones found in convalescent patients, nearly all (304 of 307) were mono-reactive for SARS-CoV-2 spike instead of being cross-reactive with common cold coronaviruses. The number of convalescent patients in the study was relatively small, and the study did not examine early timepoints following natural infection. Among convalescent patients, a median roughly 90% of the SARS-CoV-2-reactive clones seen after vaccination appeared only after vaccination, which suggests priming specific to the vaccine.

About this clonotype itself: The antigen it recognizes is unknown. No much larger clonotype is one base removed from it; base qualities were not supplied.

Receptor libraries were prepared by PCR. TCR sequencing of DNA from cultured CD4+ T cells used the Oncomine TCR Beta short-read assay at the Johns Hopkins FTIC core. Genomic DNA was extracted from the cultured CD4+ T cells with the QIAamp micro DNA kit. Oncomine TCR Beta libraries from cultured CD4+ T cells were pooled using unique dual indexes and sequenced on an Illumina iSeq 100. Regarding the original processing steps: Non-productive sequences were removed, and CDR3s that did not start with C, did not end with F or W, or were shorter than 7 amino acids were discarded. The MANAFEST web application identified antigen-specific clonotypes by comparing peptide-stimulated wells against reference wells and other culture wells. An FDR below 0.05, an odds ratio above 5, and a productive frequency above 0.1% in at least two of three replicate wells were required for clones to be considered positive. A clonotype was classed as cross-reactive if the clonotype showed significant expansion both in SARS-CoV-2 spike wells and in at least one common cold coronavirus spike condition. Levenshtein distances (stringdist) and unrooted phylogenetic trees (ape) in R version 3.6.1 were used to assess CDR3 homology. In-frame beta chains were kept once TCRdb had trimmed the public reads at Q25 with fastp and called clones with MiXCR. Entries are consolidated by CDR3 protein sequence, retaining the most common genes and DNA. TCRdb, not the authors, supplied the V and J calls. The sample contains about 11,000 distinct CDR3 sequences, roughly 58% of them found a single time. Of the sample, 10% to 15% falls within the top ten clones.

Reading the germline V gene gives CDR1 LGHNA and CDR2 YNFKEQ. The CDR3 holds 12 amino acids from the cysteine to the phenylalanine. The entry retains the CDR3 DNA only, 36 bases that are in frame from base 1. The trim is 0 bases for V and 8 bases for J, with a gap of 7 bases between the germline ends. The sample's treatment or condition label, in plain terms: approximately nine-day PBMC culture with coronavirus spike peptide pools or control peptides (ViraFEST assay). To expand antigen-specific T cells with peptide pools and then pick out the expanded clonotypes through TCR sequencing, the study relied on the ViraFEST assay. The convalescent patients' positive SARS-CoV-2 PCR tests fell between March and December 2020, which was before the Alpha, Beta and Delta variants emerged in the United States. Each well held about 2 million PBMCs cultured in IMDM containing roughly 5% human AB serum and approximately 9.6 IU/ml IL-2, with approximately 9.2 ug/ml peptide pools added. On days 3 and 7, half of the culture medium was replaced with fresh IL-2-containing medium. Once the cells had been in culture for around nine days, the EasySep CD4+ T cell isolation kit was used to isolate CD4+ T cells by negative selection. Ficoll-Paque Plus gradient centrifugation was used to isolate PBMCs from whole blood, and the isolated PBMCs were then either used fresh or cryopreserved at -140C. Culture conditions were generally each tested in triplicate wells.

This clonotype was obtained from a human donor who had recovered from COVID-19. The sequence links TRBV4-2 to TRBJ1-2, with no confident D gene call. Sequencing used CD4+ T cells from blood, cultured in vitro. The DNA is TGTGCCAGCAGCCAAGATAAGGAGGGCTACACCTTC. Translated, it reads CASSQDKEGYTF.